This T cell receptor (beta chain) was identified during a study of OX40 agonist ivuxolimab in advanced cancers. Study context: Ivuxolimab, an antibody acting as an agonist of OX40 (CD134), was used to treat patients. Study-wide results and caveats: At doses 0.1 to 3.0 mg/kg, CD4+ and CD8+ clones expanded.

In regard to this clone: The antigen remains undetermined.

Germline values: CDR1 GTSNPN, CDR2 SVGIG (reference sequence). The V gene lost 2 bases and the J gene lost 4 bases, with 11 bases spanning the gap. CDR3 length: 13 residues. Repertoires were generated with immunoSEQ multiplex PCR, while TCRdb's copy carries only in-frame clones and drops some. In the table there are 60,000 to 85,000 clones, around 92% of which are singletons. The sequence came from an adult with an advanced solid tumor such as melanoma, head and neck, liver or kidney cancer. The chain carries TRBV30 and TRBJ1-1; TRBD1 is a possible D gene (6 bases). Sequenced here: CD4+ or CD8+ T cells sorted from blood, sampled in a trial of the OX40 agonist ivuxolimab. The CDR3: CAWSNRVFTEAFF. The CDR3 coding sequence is TGTGCCTGGAGTAACAGGGTGTTCACTGAAGCTTTCTTT.